This T cell receptor beta chain was recovered during a study of blood T cell repertoires in COVID-19 (dated by TCRdb to about 2020). Concerning the study at large: Collaborator samples came from the United States, Italy and Spain and covered acute and convalescent phases of COVID-19. The prospective study material was composed of cDNA or gDNA derived from T cells, B-cell-depleted T cells, or PBMCs. The dataset comprised deeply sampled blood TCRbeta repertoires from subjects exposed to, actively infected with, or recovered from COVID-19. The repertoires were released in a freely available public database intended as a resource for research on the immune response to SARS-CoV-2. The samples were drawn from the first 160 participants of the ongoing ImmuneRACE study and from 1,254 subjects provided by 6 global collaborators. The sample metadata nearly always contained a de-identified subject ID, COVID-19 status, age in years and sex. Where HLA class I and class II types were available, the types were taken from metadata supplied by the sample provider, not from assay-based typing.

At one collaborating source in Seattle, patients were enrolled during active infection and were followed longitudinally through the course of disease. Each collaborating institution followed its own protocols to collect whole blood in K2EDTA tubes. Collaborator samples were shipped for TCRbeta analysis as frozen whole blood, isolated PBMCs, or DNA extracted from either sample type. In its sample, this clone was seen once. Its antigen remains unidentified. Base qualities are not at hand, and no much larger clone is one base apart. TCRbeta CDR3 regions were amplified from genomic DNA using the immunoSEQ Assay, a bias-controlled multiplex PCR. The study's processing was this. Within the assay, amplification of reference gene primers was used to estimate how many nucleated cells each sample contained. Sequence reads were collapsed and filtered to measure the absolute abundance of every unique TCRbeta CDR3 rearrangement. For each sample, productive Simpson clonality was calculated as the square root of Simpson's diversity index across productive rearrangements. Imported from immuneACCESS, the table was reduced by TCRdb to in-frame sequences with V and J called. These copies leave out some clones; in studies compared against another copy, an unresolved V gene accounts for under half, and the cause of the remainder is not known. From that table come the V and J calls and clone size; the DNA was used to work out D and trimming. The sample table holds 300,000 to 400,000 clones, of which about 89% were seen once. Of the sample, around 3% is held by the ten largest clones.

Study-wide findings and limitations: Clinical and demographic metadata were provided uncurated, with the amount varying by source and participant.

The CDR3, cysteine through phenylalanine, is 15 amino acids long. The entry retains the CDR3 DNA only, 45 bases that are in frame from base 1. CDR1 GTSNPN and CDR2 SVGIG were looked up in the germline V gene (reference sequence). V is reduced by 0 bases and J by 4 bases, leaving a spacing of 13 bases between them. In this chain, TRBV30 is recombined with TRBJ1-3; a tentative D match to TRBD1 spans 5 bases. This sequence was found in a woman in her thirties with COVID-19, enrolled during active disease. Sequencing was performed on peripheral blood. In nucleotide form, the sequence is TGTGCCTGGAGTGTACGAGCAGGGCAAGGAAACACCATATATTTT. It encodes CAWSVRAGQGNTIYF.